A selection of T cell receptor beta chains follows, all from one sample in a study of shared T cell receptors in the human thymus. Here immunoSEQ multiplex PCR was the method, and the copy in TCRdb shows in-frame clones only, minus some. The profile covers around 730,000 clones, with approximately 83% appearing a single time and 0.0095% to 0.011% taken by the ten largest. These data were also filed under a second study, of human thymus T cells.

Input material: thymocytes. These TCRs come from a girl under three years old with a congenital heart defect. The CDR3 runs from the conserved cysteine through the conserved F or W. The order of the fields is D gene, J gene, V gene, CDR3 protein. A D gene is named only where the DNA matches it firmly.

D gene: TRBD1
J gene: TRBJ2-5
V gene: TRBV27
CDR3 protein: CASSSYHFGQGLIETQYF

D gene: -
J gene: TRBJ1-2
V gene: TRBV5-4
CDR3 protein: CASSRSDPDGYTF

D gene: TRBD1
J gene: TRBJ2-1
V gene: TRBV28
CDR3 protein: CASSDPRGRMRNEQFF

D gene: -
J gene: TRBJ2-3
V gene: TRBV5-5
CDR3 protein: CASSLETEPPSTQYF

D gene: TRBD1
J gene: TRBJ2-7
V gene: TRBV7-9
CDR3 protein: CASSWKERDSHYEQYF

D gene: TRBD1
J gene: TRBJ1-1
V gene: TRBV9
CDR3 protein: CASSATVGDRGVRNTEAFF

D gene: -
J gene: TRBJ1-2
V gene: TRBV14
CDR3 protein: CASSRRRQAQSWGYTF

D gene: -
J gene: TRBJ2-3
V gene: TRBV5-1
CDR3 protein: CASSPARVPSTDTQYF

D gene: TRBD2
J gene: TRBJ2-1
V gene: TRBV2
CDR3 protein: CASSIPISGSVSSYNEQFF

D gene: -
J gene: TRBJ1-1
V gene: TRBV5-1
CDR3 protein: CASSLGASTEAFF

D gene: TRBD1
J gene: TRBJ1-4
V gene: TRBV19
CDR3 protein: CASSTPPGTANEKLFF

D gene: TRBD2
J gene: TRBJ2-2
V gene: TRBV4-2
CDR3 protein: CASSQDDRPDRAGGPGELFF

D gene: TRBD1
J gene: TRBJ1-1
V gene: TRBV5-1
CDR3 protein: CASSLADRGRTEAFF

D gene: TRBD1
J gene: TRBJ1-5
V gene: TRBV15
CDR3 protein: CATSREGLDRGDGQPQHF

D gene: -
J gene: TRBJ1-2
V gene: TRBV5-6
CDR3 protein: CASSPDMGYGYTF

D gene: -
J gene: TRBJ2-1
V gene: TRBV7-3
CDR3 protein: CASSHGHGGRAGKLSEQFF

D gene: TRBD2
J gene: TRBJ2-3
V gene: TRBV4-3
CDR3 protein: CASSKLAGTTDTQYF

D gene: -
J gene: TRBJ1-4
V gene: TRBV28
CDR3 protein: CASSNLRGLNEKLFF

D gene: TRBD2
J gene: TRBJ2-2
V gene: TRBV19
CDR3 protein: CASSIPLAGGRVTGELFF

D gene: -
J gene: TRBJ1-2
V gene: TRBV6-6
CDR3 protein: CASSYPRNPGYGYTF

D gene: TRBD1
J gene: TRBJ1-2
V gene: TRBV29-1
CDR3 protein: CSVAGTEIPYGYTF

D gene: TRBD1
J gene: TRBJ1-4
V gene: TRBV5-1
CDR3 protein: CASSPGTGSSSTNEKLFF

D gene: TRBD1
J gene: TRBJ2-7
V gene: TRBV18
CDR3 protein: CASSRDRAYEQYF

D gene: -
J gene: TRBJ1-1
V gene: TRBV13
CDR3 protein: CASSSQVETLMNTEAFF

D gene: -
J gene: TRBJ2-7
V gene: TRBV28
CDR3 protein: CASSLIMRYEQYF

D gene: -
J gene: TRBJ1-6
V gene: TRBV6-5
CDR3 protein: CASGLGPPGYPLHF

D gene: -
J gene: TRBJ2-2
V gene: TRBV7-9
CDR3 protein: CASSLDKRAGELFF

D gene: -
J gene: TRBJ1-1
V gene: TRBV6-1
CDR3 protein: CASSQGNSDTEAFF

D gene: TRBD1
J gene: TRBJ1-2
V gene: TRBV4-3
CDR3 protein: CASSQDSRTDRGKYAYYGYTF

D gene: -
J gene: TRBJ1-1
V gene: TRBV11-1
CDR3 protein: CASSLVPGATEAFF

D gene: TRBD1
J gene: TRBJ2-7
V gene: TRBV18
CDR3 protein: CASSPRRSRGNEQYF

D gene: TRBD1
J gene: TRBJ1-1
V gene: TRBV27
CDR3 protein: CASLGTVGEAFF

D gene: -
J gene: TRBJ1-4
V gene: TRBV6-1
CDR3 protein: CASSEVNPQEVPNEKLFF

D gene: -
J gene: TRBJ1-1
V gene: TRBV6-5
CDR3 protein: CASTHRTATEAFF

D gene: TRBD1
J gene: TRBJ1-4
V gene: TRBV28
CDR3 protein: CASSLRVCSGQGKTTNEKLFF

D gene: -
J gene: TRBJ1-1
V gene: TRBV6-1
CDR3 protein: CASSTIETAWEAFF

D gene: -
J gene: TRBJ1-3
V gene: TRBV7-3
CDR3 protein: CASSLDGQGAGNTIYF

D gene: -
J gene: TRBJ1-4
V gene: TRBV10-3
CDR3 protein: CAISDFITPNEKLFF

D gene: -
J gene: TRBJ2-3
V gene: TRBV10-1
CDR3 protein: CASSDRADTQYF

D gene: -
J gene: TRBJ1-5
V gene: TRBV5-5
CDR3 protein: CASSLTARLPYSNQPQHF

D gene: TRBD1
J gene: TRBJ1-2
V gene: TRBV2
CDR3 protein: CASQWGTVNGYTF

D gene: -
J gene: TRBJ2-5
V gene: TRBV5-1
CDR3 protein: CASSFYSQETQYF

D gene: -
J gene: TRBJ1-2
V gene: TRBV19
CDR3 protein: CASSESAYGYTF

D gene: -
J gene: TRBJ2-5
V gene: TRBV5-6
CDR3 protein: CASSRALQGSKETQYF

D gene: TRBD1
J gene: TRBJ1-2
V gene: TRBV5-1
CDR3 protein: CASSSLRDRPNYGYTF

D gene: TRBD2
J gene: TRBJ2-3
V gene: TRBV18
CDR3 protein: CASSRWRGTYTDTQYF

D gene: -
J gene: TRBJ1-2
V gene: TRBV9
CDR3 protein: CASSPQGEATRYGYTF

D gene: -
J gene: TRBJ1-1
V gene: TRBV6-1
CDR3 protein: CASSEQGPRNTEAFF